A selection of T cell receptor beta chains follows, all from one sample in a study of cytomegalovirus exposure and HLA in healthy donors. Measured with immunoSEQ multiplex PCR; TCRdb has only the in-frame clones, and not every one. In the table there are hundreds of thousands of clones, about 90% of which are singletons. The sequencing sample was made of PBMCs. The receptors were sampled from a woman aged 25 to 39 in good health and CMV-seronegative. Both conserved end residues are part of each CDR3. Each record gives: V gene, J gene, D gene, clone size, CDR3 protein, CDR3 DNA. A D gene is named only where the DNA matches it firmly. A clone size is listed for some rows: how often the clone was seen (once, few, many), or a class if it is expanded.

v_call: TRBV27; j_call: TRBJ2-7; d_call: .; clone_size: .; cdr3_aa: CASSLSGGSSYEQYF; cdr3_nt: TGTGCCAGCAGTTTATCGGGGGGATCCTCCTACGAGCAGTACTTC
v_call: TRBV6-5; j_call: TRBJ2-2; d_call: .; clone_size: .; cdr3_aa: CASSYSLAASWELFF; cdr3_nt: TGTGCCAGCAGTTACTCTCTAGCCGCGAGCTGGGAGCTGTTTTTT
v_call: TRBV5-6; j_call: TRBJ2-2; d_call: .; clone_size: .; cdr3_aa: CASSLRDMGMSGELFF; cdr3_nt: TGTGCCAGCAGCTTAAGGGACATGGGAATGAGCGGGGAGCTGTTTTTT
v_call: TRBV27; j_call: TRBJ2-3; d_call: TRBD2; clone_size: .; cdr3_aa: CASSLGLDGTDTQYF; cdr3_nt: TGTGCCAGCAGTCTGGGACTAGACGGGACAGATACGCAGTATTTT
v_call: TRBV6-5; j_call: TRBJ2-7; d_call: TRBD2; clone_size: .; cdr3_aa: CASSYWLASGTYEQYF; cdr3_nt: TGTGCCAGCAGTTACTGGTTGGCTAGCGGGACCTACGAGCAGTACTTC
v_call: TRBV11-3; j_call: TRBJ1-4; d_call: TRBD1; clone_size: .; cdr3_aa: CASSSSGLDRELFF; cdr3_nt: TGTGCCAGCAGCTCGTCCGGTTTGGACAGGGAACTGTTTTTT
v_call: TRBV27; j_call: TRBJ1-1; d_call: .; clone_size: .; cdr3_aa: CASSPLAPNTEAFF; cdr3_nt: TGTGCCAGCAGTCCTTTAGCCCCGAACACTGAAGCTTTCTTT
v_call: TRBV19; j_call: TRBJ2-7; d_call: .; clone_size: .; cdr3_aa: CASSPLWTESSYEQYF; cdr3_nt: TGTGCCAGTAGTCCCCTTTGGACGGAGAGCTCCTACGAGCAGTACTTC
v_call: TRBV19; j_call: TRBJ2-7; d_call: TRBD2; clone_size: .; cdr3_aa: CASSIAGTSGYEQYF; cdr3_nt: TGTGCCAGTAGTATAGCAGGGACTAGCGGCTACGAGCAGTACTTC
v_call: TRBV28; j_call: TRBJ2-5; d_call: .; clone_size: .; cdr3_aa: CASSLPTGRETQYF; cdr3_nt: TGTGCCAGCAGTTTACCGACAGGACGAGAGACCCAGTACTTC
v_call: TRBV6-5; j_call: TRBJ1-2; d_call: TRBD1; clone_size: .; cdr3_aa: CASRPGTGGARGYTF; cdr3_nt: TGTGCCAGCAGACCCGGGACAGGGGGCGCGCGGGGCTACACCTTC
v_call: TRBV7-8; j_call: TRBJ2-7; d_call: .; clone_size: .; cdr3_aa: CASSDGTYEQYF; cdr3_nt: TGTGCCAGCAGCGATGGGACCTACGAGCAGTACTTC
v_call: TRBV13; j_call: TRBJ2-1; d_call: .; clone_size: .; cdr3_aa: CASSLEDRSSYNEQFF; cdr3_nt: TGTGCCAGCAGCTTAGAGGACAGAAGCTCCTACAATGAGCAGTTCTTC
v_call: TRBV5-1; j_call: TRBJ2-5; d_call: .; clone_size: .; cdr3_aa: CASTEKETQYF; cdr3_nt: TGCGCCAGCACCGAAAAAGAGACCCAGTACTTC
v_call: TRBV5-1; j_call: TRBJ2-1; d_call: .; clone_size: .; cdr3_aa: CASSSTGAASYNEQFF; cdr3_nt: TGCGCCAGCAGCTCCACAGGCGCCGCTTCCTACAATGAGCAGTTCTTC
v_call: TRBV14; j_call: TRBJ1-4; d_call: TRBD1; clone_size: .; cdr3_aa: CASSYRRTGISTNEKLFF; cdr3_nt: TGTGCCAGCAGCTACCGCCGGACAGGGATATCAACTAATGAAAAACTGTTTTTT
v_call: TRBV29-1; j_call: TRBJ1-1; d_call: .; clone_size: .; cdr3_aa: CSGQAPLGNTEAFF; cdr3_nt: TGCAGCGGACAGGCGCCGTTAGGCAACACTGAAGCTTTCTTT
v_call: TRBV27; j_call: TRBJ1-1; d_call: TRBD1; clone_size: .; cdr3_aa: CATMKDILDREVKAFF; cdr3_nt: TGTGCCACCATGAAAGACATCCTAGACAGGGAAGTTAAAGCTTTCTTT
v_call: TRBV29-1; j_call: TRBJ2-5; d_call: TRBD2; clone_size: once; cdr3_aa: CSVEDEIAGPPSRFPQETQYF; cdr3_nt: TGCAGCGTTGAAGATGAGATAGCGGGGCCTCCCTCTAGATTCCCCCAAGAGACCCAGTACTTC
v_call: TRBV5-3; j_call: TRBJ2-3; d_call: .; clone_size: .; cdr3_aa: CARSPRGGDDTQYF; cdr3_nt: TGTGCCAGAAGCCCCAGGGGGGGCGACGATACGCAGTATTTT
v_call: TRBV7-7; j_call: TRBJ2-2; d_call: .; clone_size: .; cdr3_aa: CASSLGTLTPGELFF; cdr3_nt: TGTGCCAGCAGCTTAGGGACCCTGACCCCCGGGGAGCTGTTTTTT
v_call: TRBV7-6; j_call: TRBJ1-1; d_call: .; clone_size: .; cdr3_aa: CASSLGQNTEAFF; cdr3_nt: TGTGCCAGCAGCTTAGGTCAGAACACTGAAGCTTTCTTT
v_call: TRBV28; j_call: TRBJ1-2; d_call: .; clone_size: .; cdr3_aa: CASSLQGFSYGYTF; cdr3_nt: TGTGCCAGCAGTTTACAGGGTTTCAGCTATGGCTACACCTTC
v_call: TRBV28; j_call: TRBJ2-7; d_call: TRBD1; clone_size: few; cdr3_aa: CASSWGTGAYEQYF; cdr3_nt: TGTGCCAGCAGTTGGGGGACAGGGGCGTACGAGCAGTACTTC
v_call: TRBV5-1; j_call: TRBJ2-1; d_call: TRBD2; clone_size: .; cdr3_aa: CASSLVLAGNNEQFF; cdr3_nt: TGCGCCAGCAGCTTGGTGCTAGCGGGTAACAATGAGCAGTTCTTC
v_call: TRBV7-2; j_call: TRBJ2-1; d_call: TRBD2; clone_size: .; cdr3_aa: CASSLVLAGTLGYNEQFF; cdr3_nt: TGTGCCAGCAGCTTAGTTCTAGCGGGAACCCTCGGGTACAATGAGCAGTTCTTC
v_call: TRBV28; j_call: TRBJ2-7; d_call: .; clone_size: .; cdr3_aa: CASSLTQGLGSYEQYF; cdr3_nt: TGTGCCAGCAGTTTAACCCAGGGACTCGGCTCCTACGAGCAGTACTTC
v_call: TRBV9; j_call: TRBJ2-2; d_call: .; clone_size: .; cdr3_aa: CASSVDSPGGELFF; cdr3_nt: TGTGCCAGCAGCGTAGACAGCCCCGGCGGGGAGCTGTTTTTT
v_call: TRBV4-1; j_call: TRBJ2-5; d_call: .; clone_size: .; cdr3_aa: CASSQVRQETQYF; cdr3_nt: TGCGCCAGCAGCCAAGTACGGCAAGAGACCCAGTACTTC
v_call: TRBV7-9; j_call: TRBJ2-1; d_call: TRBD2; clone_size: .; cdr3_aa: CASSSLSGVFNEQFF; cdr3_nt: TGTGCCAGCAGCTCCCTTAGCGGGGTCTTCAATGAGCAGTTCTTC
v_call: TRBV9; j_call: TRBJ2-7; d_call: .; clone_size: .; cdr3_aa: CASSADSSYEQYF; cdr3_nt: TGTGCCAGCAGCGCGGACTCTAGCTACGAGCAGTACTTC
v_call: TRBV7-9; j_call: TRBJ2-7; d_call: TRBD2; clone_size: .; cdr3_aa: CASSLRAGVSGDEQYF; cdr3_nt: TGTGCCAGCAGCTTAAGGGCGGGAGTATCTGGGGACGAGCAGTACTTC
v_call: TRBV10-2; j_call: TRBJ2-1; d_call: .; clone_size: .; cdr3_aa: CASSRTSNNEQFF; cdr3_nt: TGCGCCAGCAGCCGAACGAGTAACAATGAGCAGTTCTTC
v_call: TRBV11-2; j_call: TRBJ2-5; d_call: .; clone_size: .; cdr3_aa: CASSSIQGRQETQYF; cdr3_nt: TGTGCCAGCAGCTCAATACAGGGGAGGCAAGAGACCCAGTACTTC
v_call: TRBV4-3; j_call: TRBJ2-1; d_call: .; clone_size: .; cdr3_aa: CASSQDQVYNEQFF; cdr3_nt: TGCGCCAGCAGCCAAGATCAGGTGTACAATGAGCAGTTCTTC
v_call: TRBV6-1; j_call: TRBJ2-1; d_call: .; clone_size: .; cdr3_aa: CASSESSLIWNNEQFF; cdr3_nt: TGTGCCAGCAGTGAGTCGAGTCTTATCTGGAACAATGAGCAGTTCTTC
v_call: TRBV7-2; j_call: TRBJ2-7; d_call: TRBD2; clone_size: .; cdr3_aa: CASSLDLAGPEYF; cdr3_nt: TGTGCCAGCAGCTTAGACCTAGCGGGACCCGAGTACTTC
v_call: TRBV11-2; j_call: TRBJ1-4; d_call: .; clone_size: .; cdr3_aa: CASSSTGTLNEKLFF; cdr3_nt: TGTGCCAGCAGCTCAACAGGGACACTTAATGAAAAACTGTTTTTT
v_call: TRBV5-1; j_call: TRBJ2-7; d_call: .; clone_size: .; cdr3_aa: CASSRGQSRVMGYEQYF; cdr3_nt: TGCGCCAGCAGCCGTGGGCAGTCGAGGGTAATGGGCTACGAGCAGTACTTC
v_call: TRBV6-5; j_call: TRBJ2-3; d_call: TRBD1; clone_size: .; cdr3_aa: CASSYKTGGADTQYF; cdr3_nt: TGTGCCAGCAGTTACAAGACAGGGGGAGCAGATACGCAGTATTTT
v_call: TRBV6-5; j_call: TRBJ2-7; d_call: TRBD2; clone_size: .; cdr3_aa: CASSYSVAGDYEQYF; cdr3_nt: TGTGCCAGCAGTTACTCGGTAGCGGGAGACTACGAGCAGTACTTC
v_call: TRBV4-2; j_call: TRBJ2-7; d_call: TRBD1; clone_size: .; cdr3_aa: CASSQTGQGLDEQYF; cdr3_nt: TGTGCCAGCAGCCAAACGGGACAGGGTCTAGACGAGCAGTACTTC
v_call: TRBV5-1; j_call: TRBJ2-1; d_call: TRBD2; clone_size: .; cdr3_aa: CATTLAGIGEQFF; cdr3_nt: TGCGCCACCACTCTAGCGGGAATTGGTGAGCAGTTCTTC
v_call: TRBV7-3; j_call: TRBJ2-1; d_call: .; clone_size: .; cdr3_aa: CASNHGPEDNEQFF; cdr3_nt: TGTGCCAGCAACCACGGGCCGGAAGACAATGAGCAGTTCTTC
v_call: TRBV7-6; j_call: TRBJ2-3; d_call: .; clone_size: .; cdr3_aa: CASSLGFGDTQYF; cdr3_nt: TGTGCCAGCAGCTTGGGGTTTGGAGATACGCAGTATTTT
v_call: TRBV7-8; j_call: TRBJ2-5; d_call: .; clone_size: .; cdr3_aa: CASSLVGAGQETQYF; cdr3_nt: TGTGCCAGCAGCTTAGTAGGTGCGGGTCAAGAGACCCAGTACTTC
v_call: TRBV29-1; j_call: TRBJ2-3; d_call: TRBD1; clone_size: .; cdr3_aa: CSAPRSGQGRVDTQYF; cdr3_nt: TGCAGCGCCCCCCGTTCGGGACAGGGGCGTGTAGATACGCAGTATTTT
v_call: TRBV5-1; j_call: TRBJ2-7; d_call: .; clone_size: .; cdr3_aa: CASSLGGSGNEQYF; cdr3_nt: TGCGCCAGCAGCTTGGGTGGGAGTGGCAACGAGCAGTACTTC
v_call: TRBV11-3; j_call: TRBJ2-5; d_call: TRBD1; clone_size: .; cdr3_aa: CASSLDLTGEQETQYF; cdr3_nt: TGTGCCAGCAGCTTAGATTTAACAGGGGAGCAAGAGACCCAGTACTTC
v_call: TRBV5-1; j_call: TRBJ2-7; d_call: TRBD2; clone_size: .; cdr3_aa: CASSPGLVWANEQYF; cdr3_nt: TGCGCCAGCAGCCCCGGACTAGTTTGGGCCAACGAGCAGTACTTC
v_call: TRBV5-4; j_call: TRBJ2-2; d_call: TRBD2; clone_size: .; cdr3_aa: CASSLERLAGGTGELFF; cdr3_nt: TGTGCCAGCAGCCTTGAAAGACTAGCGGGGGGCACCGGGGAGCTGTTTTTT
v_call: TRBV9; j_call: TRBJ2-2; d_call: .; clone_size: .; cdr3_aa: CASSVGHTNTGELFF; cdr3_nt: TGTGCCAGCAGCGTAGGGCACACTAACACCGGGGAGCTGTTTTTT
v_call: TRBV28; j_call: TRBJ2-7; d_call: TRBD2; clone_size: .; cdr3_aa: CASSSLAGGGVYEQYF; cdr3_nt: TGTGCCAGCAGTTCCCTAGCGGGAGGTGGTGTGTACGAGCAGTACTTC
v_call: TRBV5-4; j_call: TRBJ1-2; d_call: .; clone_size: .; cdr3_aa: CASSLAGKGYTF; cdr3_nt: TGTGCCAGCAGCTTGGCAGGGAAGGGCTACACCTTC
v_call: TRBV9; j_call: TRBJ2-3; d_call: .; clone_size: .; cdr3_aa: CASSVDSGTLFTDTQYF; cdr3_nt: TGTGCCAGCAGCGTAGATTCCGGGACACTGTTCACAGATACGCAGTATTTT
v_call: TRBV28; j_call: TRBJ1-2; d_call: .; clone_size: .; cdr3_aa: CASGRVANYGYTF; cdr3_nt: TGTGCCAGCGGGCGGGTTGCGAACTATGGCTACACCTTC
v_call: TRBV29-1; j_call: TRBJ2-6; d_call: .; clone_size: once; cdr3_aa: CSVEGALSGANVLTF; cdr3_nt: TGCAGCGTTGAAGGGGCACTCTCTGGGGCCAACGTCCTGACTTTC
v_call: TRBV30; j_call: TRBJ1-1; d_call: .; clone_size: .; cdr3_aa: CAWGPDGGKMNTEAFF; cdr3_nt: TGTGCCTGGGGCCCTGACGGCGGTAAAATGAACACTGAAGCTTTCTTT
v_call: TRBV18; j_call: TRBJ1-5; d_call: TRBD1; clone_size: .; cdr3_aa: CASSTGQGFNQPQHF; cdr3_nt: TGTGCCAGCTCAACGGGACAGGGCTTCAATCAGCCCCAGCATTTT